Following are 7 T cell receptor beta chains from one sample sequenced in a study of shared clonotypes between healthy human individuals (TCRdb year 2020). CD8 naive samples were CD45RO-negative cells positively selected for CCR7, giving a CD45RA+CCR7+ population that excluded TemRA cells. Receptor libraries were prepared by the immunoSEQ multiplex PCR assay. Drawn from immuneACCESS, this table holds only the in-frame rearrangements with V and J called that TCRdb kept. Clones are partly lost; checked studies trace under half to an unresolved V gene and leave the rest unexplained. This sample gives roughly 2,000,000 clones in total; roughly 93% of them show up just once. Approximately 1.6% of the sample comes from the top ten. Sequencing input: naive CD8+ T cells from PBMCs. The sample's cell subset or site label is to be understood as: CD45RA+CCR7+. Every receptor here comes from a young man in good health. Some clones in this sample may be carry-over from other donors' samples.

The chain couples TRBV7-9 to TRBJ2-7, with TRBD1 matching over 7 bases. The CDR3 runs to 19 residues. CDR1 and CDR2 from the germline V gene are SEHNR and FQNEAQ (reference sequence). V lost 5 bases to trimming and J lost 3 bases; unmatched junction nucleotides: 22. The CDR3 bases are TGTGCCAGCAGCCCCCTGCCCGTGACAGGGCCGCAAACCTACTACGAGCAGTACTTC. This translates into CASSPLPVTGPQTYYEQYF.

This chain joins TRBV27 and TRBJ2-1, with D unclear. This CDR3 has 14 residues. The V gene's germline CDR1 is MNHEY and CDR2 SMNVEV (reference sequence). V lost 3 bases to trimming and J lost 9 bases, with 15 bases between them. The CDR3, as DNA: TGTGCCAGCAGTTTTTGGCAGCGAGGTGGTGAGCAGTTCTTC. As protein: CASSFWQRGGEQFF.

This chain links TRBV6-5 with TRBJ2-1, with 9 bases aligning to TRBD2. Trimming at V came to 8 bases and at J to 7 bases, leaving 15 bases not matched to a gene. CDR3 length equals 16 residues. Germline lookup yields CDR1 MNHEY and CDR2 SVGAGI. The CDR3 loop is CASGYWASGIGNEQFF. In DNA, the CDR3 is TGTGCCAGCGGATACTGGGCTAGCGGGATTGGGAATGAGCAGTTCTTC.

The CDR3 sequence: CASSKVTGLAGGGSYNEQFF. The CDR3 DNA reads TGTGCCAGCAGCAAAGTAACTGGACTAGCGGGAGGGGGCTCCTACAATGAGCAGTTCTTC. The rearrangement uses TRBV21-1 and TRBJ2-1; the DNA was not compared with TRBD2, the D call given in the table. TRBV21-1 is shown as a pseudogene. CDR3 length equals 20 residues.

This chain uses TRBV27 with TRBJ2-1; a possible D gene is TRBD2 (6 bases). Per germline, CDR1 MNHEY and CDR2 SMNVEV (reference sequence). The CDR3 consists of 15 residues. V dropped 10 bases and J dropped 5 bases, with 21 bases sitting between them. The CDR3 loop is CATKTVRDFNNEQFF. The CDR3 DNA sequence: TGTGCCACTAAAACAGTTAGGGACTTCAACAATGAGCAGTTCTTC.

The J gene is TRBJ2-2, the V gene TRBV9; TRBD2 aligns across 8 bases. The CDR3 length is 15 residues. J gave up 4 bases and V 2 bases, and 4 bases lay outside the gene matches. The germline gives CDR1 SGDLS, CDR2 YYNGEE. The chain's CDR3 is CASSVAGLGTGELFF. The CDR3 coding sequence is TGTGCCAGCAGCGTGGCGGGACTAGGCACCGGGGAGCTGTTTTTT.

The chain combines TRBV28 with TRBJ1-5; 8 bases line up with TRBD1. The CDR3 has 14 amino acids. CDR1 and CDR2 from the germline V gene are MDHEN and SYDVKM. The junction had 4 bases not matched to a gene; V was cut back by 6 bases and J by 3 bases. The DNA for the CDR3 is TGTGCCAGCAGGAGACAGGGGTACAATCAGCCCCAGCATTTT. Translating it yields CASRRQGYNQPQHF.